Following are 5 T cell receptor beta chains from one sample sequenced in a study of T cells in Graves' hyperthyroidism and ophthalmopathy. Amplified TCR beta CDR3 regions came from RNA transcripts. HTBI primers drove first-round RT-PCR of the TCR CDR3. MiXCR, run by TCRdb on the multiplex PCR reads, gives a single entry per CDR3 protein. The sample records approximately 590,000 distinct CDR3 sequences, around 16% being singletons. Sequencing input: blood. The receptors stem from a woman under 40 with Graves' hyperthyroidism.

This clonotype was observed many times. The V call is TRBV7-2, the J call TRBJ1-6; D remains unclear. Trimming took 4 bases from V and 9 from J, leaving 16 bases between them. This CDR3 is 15 amino acids long. Germline CDR1 and CDR2: SGHTA and FQGNSA. The CDR3 here is CASSSAQSLGSPLHF. CDR3 sequence (DNA): TGTGCCAGCAGCTCGGCTCAGTCCCTCGGTTCACCCCTCCACTTT.

This clonotype was detected ten times or more. The chain employs TRBV20-1 and TRBJ2-2; 7 nucleotides align to TRBD1. The CDR3 spans 12 residues. Germline CDR1 reads DFQATT; CDR2 reads SNEGSKA (reference sequence). Unmatched junction bases numbered 2, after V lost 5 bases and J lost 5 bases. CDR3 sequence (DNA): TGCAGTGCTTCCAGGGGGACCGGGGAGCTGTTTTTT. Protein: CSASRGTGELFF.

The chain employs TRBV6-2 or TRBV6-3 and TRBJ2-7; possibly TRBD2 for D (5 bases). CDR1 and CDR2 (germline): MNHEY, SVGEGT. V lost 2 bases, J lost 2 bases, and 10 bases lay in between. The CDR3 covers 14 residues. The DNA for the CDR3 is TGTGCCAGCAGTTACGGCGGGTCCCCCTACGAGCAGTACTTC. This sequence encodes CASSYGGSPYEQYF.

This clonotype occurred many times. The chain employs TRBV11-1 and TRBJ1-2, with 7 bases that match TRBD1. Germline CDR1 and CDR2: SGHAT and FQDESV (reference sequence). V gave up 3 bases and J gave up 8 bases; unmatched junction bases: 9. The CDR3 loop spans 14 amino acids. CDR3 protein: CASSFNRGLHGYTF. The DNA of the CDR3 is TGTGCCAGCAGCTTTAACAGGGGTCTACACGGCTACACCTTC.

This clonotype appeared many times. The rearrangement uses TRBV30 and TRBJ2-3, with D unclear. Per the germline V gene, CDR1 is GTSNPN and CDR2 is SVGIG (reference sequence). The CDR3 runs to 10 residues. The ends were cut back, 0 bases at V and 5 bases at J, with 0 bases in the middle. Here the CDR3 DNA reads TGTGCCTGGAGTGTAGATACGCAGTATTTT. It encodes CAWSVDTQYF.